A single sample gave rise to the 4 T cell receptor beta chains below, sequenced in a study of T-cell reconstitution after alpha-beta-depleted transplantation in children. Unique molecular identifiers were incorporated into the prepared TCRbeta library. TCRdb redid the calling of the PCR reads with MiXCR, one entry per CDR3 protein. The data contain 500,000 to 650,000 distinct CDR3 sequences, roughly 10% of them seen just once; the ten biggest clones take up 13% to 15%. The starting material was PBMCs, mostly from graft donor cells, obtained 180 days after TCRalphabeta/CD19-depleted stem cell transplant. Receptor source: a female patient aged 2-10 years who had a stem cell transplant for aplastic anemia, so the T cells may come from the graft donor.

CDR3 DNA: TGTGCCAGCAGCTTGGATGTGAACACCGGGGAGCTGTTTTTT. Residues: CASSLDVNTGELFF. The chain combines TRBV5-5 with TRBJ2-2; unclear D gene. Looked up from germline, CDR1 is SGHKS and CDR2 is YYEKEE (reference sequence). The V gene lost 0 bases and the J gene lost 1 base, with 4 bases spanning the gap. The CDR3 loop spans 14 amino acids.

This clonotype was seen a handful of times. This chain uses TRBV29-1 with TRBJ2-7, with a possible D match to TRBD1 (5 bases). The CDR3 runs 12 residues. V lost 5 bases and J lost 3, with 11 bases in between. Germline values: CDR1 SQVTM, CDR2 ANQGSEA. The CDR3 coding sequence is TGCAGCGTTCAACAGGACCTCTACGAGCAGTACTTC. Protein sequence: CSVQQDLYEQYF.

The chain is built from TRBV18 and TRBJ2-1; D is possibly TRBD2 (5 bases). The CDR3 is 15 residues long. Looked up from germline, CDR1 is KGHSH and CDR2 is LQKENI. Trimming shortened V by 0 bases and J by 6 bases, and 12 bases separated the two germline ends. The CDR3 coding sequence is TGTGCCAGCTCACCACCGGGAGTAGCTAGCAATGAGCAGTTCTTC. Amino acids: CASSPPGVASNEQFF.

V gene TRBV4-3 combines with J gene TRBJ1-2; D ambiguous. The V gene's germline CDR1 is LGHNA and CDR2 YSLEER. The V end lost 4 bases, the J end lost 4 bases, and 16 bases lay between the germline ends. The CDR3 is 15 amino acids. The DNA for the CDR3 is TGCGCCAGCAGCCCGCGACCGGAGCCGGGCTATGGCTACACCTTC. Protein product: CASSPRPEPGYGYTF.